Here is one TCR beta chain with its context. Its antigen remains unidentified. Multiplex touch-down PCR with TRB-A/B primers amplified rearranged V-D-J TRB sequences. Each CDR3 protein is one row after TCRdb ran MiXCR on the multiplex PCR reads. The sample records fewer than 15,000 distinct CDR3 sequences, around 25% being singletons. Germline CDR1 MNHEY, CDR2 SMNVEV (reference sequence). V shed 4 bases, J shed 6 bases, and the junction held 11 bases outside the gene matches. This CDR3 comprises 15 residues. The entry originates in a study of T cell repertoires in aging, cancer and after chemotherapy. Whole-study context: Healthy donor repertoires were recorded over several months to years and showed clear clonal overlap. The full dataset contained millions of TCR reads. Overall study findings and caveats: Compared with age-matched healthy donors, untreated hematological or solid cancer patients showed higher blood TCR clonality.

Amplification of TCR beta used genomic DNA extracted from peripheral blood. The J gene is TRBJ1-1, the V gene TRBV27, with 7 bases matching TRBD1. The sequence was obtained from a human donor in good health. Sequenced input: blood. DNA for the CDR3: TGTGCCAGCAGTTCACAGGGGTCGTTTATCGCTGAAGCTTTCTTT. It is translated as CASSSQGSFIAEAFF.